Shown below are 31 T cell receptor beta chains from a single sample sequenced in a study of shared clonotypes between healthy human individuals (TCRdb year 2020). Libraries were built with the immunoSEQ multiplex PCR assay. TCRdb mirrors the immuneACCESS table, restricted to in-frame sequences. Some clones are absent from its copies; in checked studies, under half trace to an unresolved V gene, and the reason for the others is unknown. Recorded for this sample are more than 2 million clones; approximately 96% of them occurred a single time. The ten most abundant clones make up around 0.13% of the sample. Sequences were obtained from naive CD4+ T cells sorted from blood. This specimen's cell subset or site label, interpreted: CD45RA+ positively selected. These receptors were taken from a man between 18 and 29 years old in good health.

The chain recombines TRBV29-1 with TRBJ1-6; 7 nucleotides line up with TRBD1. Germline V lookup: CDR1 SQVTM, CDR2 ANQGSEA. Trimming took 5 bases from V and 5 from J; bases not matched to a gene: 12. The CDR3 has 16 amino acids. The CDR3 loop reads CSVSLVGQTNNSPLHF. The CDR3 DNA reads TGCAGCGTTTCTTTGGTGGGACAGACAAATAATTCACCCCTCCACTTT. The full variable domain, with the rest looked up from reference TRBV29-1 and TRBJ1-6, is SAVISQKPSRDICQRGTSLTIQCQVDSQVTMMFWYRQQPGQSLTLIATANQGSEATYESGFVIDKFPISRPNLTFSTLTVSNMSPEDSSIYLCSVSLVGQTNNSPLHFGNGTRLTVT.

The gene calls are TRBV4-1 and TRBJ1-2, with D possibly matching TRBD1 (5 bases). The CDR3 length is 13 residues. CDR1 MGHRA and CDR2 YSYEKL come from the germline V gene. Trimming took 3 bases from V and 3 from J, leaving 8 bases between them. This CDR3 is CASSHGGDYGYTF. DNA of the CDR3: TGCGCCAGCAGCCACGGGGGGGACTATGGCTACACCTTC.

The V gene is TRBV6-6, the J gene TRBJ2-7; TRBD2 matches 10 bases. J gave up 2 bases and V 9 bases, and 7 bases lay outside the gene matches. Germline V gives CDR1 MNHNY, CDR2 SVGAGI (reference sequence). The length of the CDR3 is 14 residues. This CDR3 is CARHSGTSAYEQYF. CDR3 coding DNA: TGTGCCAGACATTCCGGGACTAGCGCCTACGAGCAGTACTTC.

Details on this clone: The sample has other DNA sequences that encode this CDR3 too. This chain connects TRBV11-3 to TRBJ1-1; D call uncertain. Germline V CDR1 and CDR2: SGHNT, YENEEA. V lost 3 bases and J 1 base, leaving 6 bases between the germline ends. The CDR3 length is 13 residues. In DNA form, the CDR3 reads TGTGCCAGCAGCTTCTCCGAGAACACTGAAGCTTTCTTT. It specifies CASSFSENTEAFF.

This clone was detected only once. This chain joins TRBV11-2 and TRBJ1-2; D call uncertain. The CDR3 loop spans 17 amino acids. Germline CDR1 and CDR2: SGHAT and FQNNGV. Trimming took 0 bases from V and 0 from J, leaving 14 bases between them. The CDR3 sequence: CASSLDWGRQSNYGYTF. The CDR3 bases are TGTGCCAGCAGCTTAGATTGGGGTCGGCAGTCTAACTATGGCTACACCTTC.

The chain employs TRBV4-1 and TRBJ1-4; D gene unclear. V was cut by 2 bases and J by 3 bases, with 10 bases left in between. This CDR3 spans 15 amino acids. Germline lookup yields CDR1 MGHRA and CDR2 YSYEKL. CDR3 DNA: TGCGCCAGCAGCCAACGCGGAAGGGCTAATGAAAAACTGTTTTTT. Amino acid sequence: CASSQRGRANEKLFF.

The chain joins TRBV7-2 to TRBJ2-3, with 12 positions matching TRBD2. The CDR3 runs 17 residues. Germline values: CDR1 SGHTA, CDR2 FQGNSA. V was clipped by 1 base and J by 8 bases; unmatched bases: 10. The chain's CDR3 is CASSLVSAGLAGLTQYF. The CDR3 nucleotides read TGTGCCAGCAGCTTAGTTTCGGCAGGACTAGCGGGACTTACGCAGTATTTT.

The chain is built from TRBV18 and TRBJ1-2; weak D call: TRBD1 (6 bases). Deletions cut 2 bases from V and 3 bases from J, with 10 bases between. Germline lookup yields CDR1 KGHSH and CDR2 LQKENI. This CDR3 comprises 14 residues. CDR3 region: CASSPRQVDYGYTF. The CDR3 DNA follows: TGTGCCAGCTCACCAAGACAGGTCGACTATGGCTACACCTTC.

The chain joins TRBV18 to TRBJ2-2; 8 positions match TRBD1. The CDR3 extends over 13 amino acids. The V gene end was trimmed by 6 bases and the J gene end by 10 bases; junction bases not matched to a gene: 7. Germline V gene data show CDR1 as KGHSH and CDR2 as LQKENI. The CDR3 region is CASSRQGPLELFF. The CDR3 nucleotides are TGTGCCAGCTCTCGACAGGGGCCACTGGAGCTGTTTTTT.

As regards this clone: This sample includes further DNA sequences coding for the same CDR3. The V call is TRBV2, the J call TRBJ2-1, with 10 bases identical to TRBD2. This CDR3 has 15 residues. Germline-derived CDR1 and CDR2 are SNHLY and FYNNEI. Germline trimming cut 4 bases from V and 2 bases from J; bases unmatched to any gene: 2. The CDR3 loop is CASSGSGGTYNEQFF. The CDR3, as DNA: TGTGCCAGCAGTGGTAGCGGGGGGACCTACAATGAGCAGTTCTTC.

The chain links TRBV7-9 to TRBJ1-1; 9 nucleotides match TRBD1. The germline V gene encodes CDR1 SEHNR and CDR2 FQNEAQ (reference sequence). The CDR3 is made up of 17 amino acids. The ends lost 5 bases at V and 6 bases at J; junction bases unmatched: 16. CDR3 amino acids: CASSNGQGLVSSAEAFF. CDR3 DNA sequence: TGTGCCAGCAGCAACGGACAGGGGTTGGTTTCGTCGGCTGAAGCTTTCTTT.

The J gene is TRBJ1-2, the V gene TRBV27; 8 bases map to TRBD1. Germline-derived CDR1 and CDR2 are MNHEY and SMNVEV (reference sequence). The V gene end was trimmed by 7 bases and the J gene end by 4 bases; junction bases not matched to a gene: 11. This CDR3 region has 15 residues. CDR3 region: CASKRTGQGSYGYTF. CDR3 in DNA: TGTGCCAGCAAACGAACAGGACAGGGCTCCTATGGCTACACCTTC.

V and J are TRBV10-1 and TRBJ2-2, with D uncertain. This CDR3 contains 13 residues. The V and J ends lost 10 bases and 5 bases respectively, with 14 bases between them. Germline CDR1 and CDR2: WNHNN and SYGVQD (reference sequence). The CDR3 DNA reads TGCGCCACTTCACGGATAACAACCGGGGAGCTGTTTTTT. This translates into CATSRITTGELFF.

As regards this clone: Other DNA sequences in this specimen translate into the identical CDR3. This chain links TRBV4-1 with TRBJ1-3; no definite D call. Germline V CDR1 and CDR2: MGHRA, YSYEKL. The V end was cut by 0 bases, the J end by 3 bases, with 9 bases between. The CDR3 extends over 15 amino acids. The CDR3 sequence is CASSQEGRGGNTIYF. CDR3 sequence (DNA): TGCGCCAGCAGCCAAGAAGGCAGAGGTGGAAACACCATATATTTT.

This chain uses TRBV6-1 with TRBJ1-3; a possible D gene is TRBD1 (5 bases). With 4 bases removed from V and 4 bases from J, the gap between germline ends came to 14 bases. This CDR3 comprises 15 residues. Looked up from germline, CDR1 is MNHNS and CDR2 is SASEGT. The CDR3, as DNA: TGTGCCAGCAGTGTTTTTGAGGGGCTCGGAAACACCATATATTTT. This sequence encodes CASSVFEGLGNTIYF.

V gene TRBV27 combines with J gene TRBJ1-2; D unresolved. Trimming left V 6 bases short and J 8 bases short, with 16 bases between. Germline values: CDR1 MNHEY, CDR2 SMNVEV (reference sequence). CDR3 length equals 13 residues. CDR3 amino acids: CASSSRGSGGYTF. In DNA, the CDR3 is TGTGCCAGCAGCTCACGGGGTAGTGGCGGCTACACCTTC.

The genes are TRBV10-3 and TRBJ2-5, with D uncertain. The CDR3 length is 13 residues. V lost 6 bases and J lost 3, with 11 bases in between. Germline values: CDR1 ENHRY, CDR2 SYGVKD. The CDR3 loop is CAIRVLWEETQYF. The CDR3, as DNA: TGTGCCATCAGGGTCTTGTGGGAAGAGACCCAGTACTTC.

This clone was observed a single time. This chain joins TRBV28 and TRBJ1-2; tentatively, D is TRBD1 (5 bases). This CDR3 has 11 amino acids. The V gene's germline CDR1 is MDHEN and CDR2 SYDVKM. V lost 5 bases to trimming and J lost 13 bases, with 14 bases between them. The CDR3 coding sequence is TGTGCCAGCAGTCTAGAGGGGTCCTCCACCTTC. Amino acid sequence: CASSLEGSSTF.

Only one count was recorded for this clone. The V gene is TRBV9, the J gene TRBJ2-1, with TRBD2 matching over 12 bases. V dropped 0 bases and J dropped 5; count of bases not matched to a gene: 12. CDR1 SGDLS and CDR2 YYNGEE come from the germline V gene. The CDR3 length is 19 residues. The CDR3 reads CASSVALLAGGPQHNEQFF. CDR3 DNA: TGTGCCAGCAGCGTAGCCCTTCTAGCGGGGGGGCCCCAGCACAATGAGCAGTTCTTC.

The chain carries TRBV29-1 and TRBJ2-2; 7 bases map to TRBD2. V was clipped by 7 bases and J by 3 bases; unmatched bases: 8. The CDR3 is made up of 14 amino acids. CDR1 is SQVTM and CDR2 is ANQGSEA in the germline V gene. The CDR3, as DNA: TGCAGCGCCCGGGAGGCCCGGGACACCGGGGAGCTGTTTTTT. It is translated as CSAREARDTGELFF.

This clone was counted only a few times. This rearrangement joins TRBV11-3 to TRBJ2-2; the D gene is possibly TRBD2 (6 bases). Germline CDR1 is SGHNT and CDR2 is YENEEA. V shed 4 bases and J shed 3 bases, with 12 bases lying between them. CDR3 size: 15 residues. The CDR3 region has the DNA TGTGCCAGCAGCTCGGACTTAGCGGACACCGGGGAGCTGTTTTTT. This translates into CASSSDLADTGELFF.

This rearrangement joins TRBV4-1 to TRBJ1-4, with a tentative D call TRBD1 (5 bases). With 1 base removed from V and 7 bases from J, the gap between germline ends came to 13 bases. This CDR3 spans 15 amino acids. Germline V gene lookup returns CDR1 MGHRA and CDR2 YSYEKL. CDR3 region: CASSQVRGFSEKLFF. The CDR3 coding sequence is TGCGCCAGCAGCCAAGTTCGGGGGTTCAGTGAAAAACTGTTTTTT.

The chain has TRBV9 and TRBJ1-4; TRBD1 matches 8 bases. Germline trimming cut 0 bases from V and 10 bases from J; bases unmatched to any gene: 5. Per the germline V gene, CDR1 is SGDLS and CDR2 is YYNGEE. This CDR3 has 14 residues. CDR3 in amino acids: CASSVDGQGGKLFF. As DNA, the CDR3 is TGTGCCAGCAGCGTAGACGGACAGGGCGGAAAACTGTTTTTT.

The chain recombines TRBV15 with TRBJ1-2; unclear D gene. The CDR3 is 12 amino acids. Germline CDR1 and CDR2: LNHNV and YYDKDF (reference sequence). The V end lost 5 bases, the J end lost 8 bases, and 12 bases lay between the germline ends. CDR3 loop: CATSLSQGGYTF. The DNA for the CDR3 is TGTGCCACCAGCCTCTCTCAAGGGGGCTACACCTTC. The variable domain in full, completed from reference TRBV15 and TRBJ1-2, reads DAMVIQNPRYQVTQFGKPVTLSCSQTLNHNVMYWYQQKSSQAPKLLFHYYDKDFNNEADTPDNFQSRRPNTSFCFLDIRSPGLGDTAMYLCATSLSQGGYTFGSGTRLTVV.

CDR3 nucleotides: TGTGCCATCAGTGGCTCGGCAGCGAACACTGAAGCTTTCTTT. Amino acid sequence: CAISGSAANTEAFF. The J gene is TRBJ1-1, the V gene TRBV10-3; the D is unclear. The CDR3 length is 14 residues. From germline, CDR1 is ENHRY and CDR2 SYGVKD. The V end lost 4 bases, the J end lost 1 base, and 10 bases lay between the germline ends.

The CDR3 DNA is TGTGCCAGCAGATCCGACACGGCTGAAGCTTTCTTT. Protein: CASRSDTAEAFF. This chain uses TRBV9 with TRBJ1-1; D ambiguous. V was shortened by 5 bases and J by 6 bases, with 11 bases between the two germline ends. The length of the CDR3 is 12 residues. CDR1 SGDLS and CDR2 YYNGEE come from the germline V gene.

The chain is built from TRBV11-2 and TRBJ1-5, with 7 bases that match TRBD1. The trim removed 5 bases at V and 4 bases at J, leaving 5 bases unmatched. Germline V gene data show CDR1 as SGHAT and CDR2 as FQNNGV. This CDR3 spans 14 amino acids. The CDR3 DNA is TGTGCCAGCAGCCGGTCACAGGGGAATCAGCCCCAGCATTTT. This sequence encodes CASSRSQGNQPQHF.

This chain links TRBV28 with TRBJ1-2, with D uncertain. Trimming cost V 5 bases and J 5 bases, with 21 bases left between them. This CDR3 spans 16 amino acids. The germline V gene encodes CDR1 MDHEN and CDR2 SYDVKM. As DNA, the CDR3 is TGTGCCAGCAGTCTACTAACCGCAGGACTCGGGTATGGCTACACCTTC. It codes for CASSLLTAGLGYGYTF.

CDR3 amino acids: CASGGGTDTQYF. Here the CDR3 DNA reads TGTGCCAGCGGGGGGGGCACAGATACGCAGTATTTT. The gene calls are TRBV11-3 and TRBJ2-3; 7 bases fit TRBD2. V dropped 8 bases and J dropped 1; count of bases not matched to a gene: 0. Germline CDR1 reads SGHNT; CDR2 reads YENEEA. The CDR3 is made up of 12 amino acids.

This sequence joins TRBV4-3 and TRBJ2-7; 7 bases fit TRBD1. The germline CDR1 and CDR2 sequences are LGHNA and YSLEER. The CDR3 is 15 residues long. Unmatched junction bases numbered 3, after V lost 1 base and J lost 0 bases. Here the CDR3 DNA reads TGCGCCAGCAGCCAAGGGGGGACAGTCTCCTACGAGCAGTACTTC. This sequence encodes CASSQGGTVSYEQYF.

The chain is built from TRBV7-9 and TRBJ1-1, with D possibly TRBD1 on 5 matching bases. The CDR3 spans 13 residues. The V and J ends lost 4 bases and 5 bases respectively, with 11 bases between them. CDR1 is SEHNR, CDR2 FQNEAQ, per germline (reference sequence). CDR3 in amino acids: CASSYGGRTEAFF. CDR3 DNA: TGTGCCAGCAGCTACGGGGGAAGAACTGAAGCTTTCTTT.